This T cell receptor (beta chain) comes out of a study of shared clonotypes between healthy human individuals. General observations from the study: An anticipated effect of sequencing depth on clonotype sharing among donors was recognized.

Only in-frame clones appear in the TCRdb table, and some are missing; sequencing was by immunoSEQ multiplex PCR. The sample shows some 480,000 clones, approximately 79% of them seen only once. As concerns this clone: What it recognizes is unknown.

The CDR3 runs 14 residues. V was pared by 5 bases and J by 5 bases, with 5 bases of the junction left unmatched. Looked up from germline, CDR1 is MDHEN and CDR2 is SYDVKM. The source is a middle-aged woman in good health. Some clones in this sample may be carry-over from other donors' samples. The source material was PBMCs. The chain links TRBV28 to TRBJ2-5; TRBD1 matches 10 bases. In DNA form, the CDR3 reads TGTGCCAGCAGTCACGGACAGGGGGGGGAGACCCAGTACTTC. Translation gives CASSHGQGGETQYF.